Below are 8 T cell receptor beta chains sequenced from a single sample in a study of blood T cell repertoires in COVID-19. The protocol was immunoSEQ multiplex PCR, while the TCRdb copy is restricted to in-frame clones and leaves out a portion. Of 380,000 or so clones listed, 81% are singletons. The sample taken for sequencing was peripheral blood. Receptors were obtained from a human donor with acute or convalescent COVID-19. The donor label of this sample is uncertain.

This chain links TRBV3-1 (or the pseudogene TRBV3-2) with TRBJ2-1; 7 bases are a match to TRBD2. Trimming cost V 4 bases and J 8 bases; bases outside gene matches: 8. In germline, CDR1 is LGHDT, CDR2 YNNKEL (reference sequence). CDR3 size: 14 residues. The CDR3 loop reads CASSPRGLVYEQFF. The CDR3 DNA follows: TGTGCCAGCAGCCCCCGCGGACTAGTGTATGAGCAGTTCTTC.

The CDR3 protein is CASSSQRGGTDTQYF. CDR3 sequence (DNA): TGTGCCAGCAGCTCCCAGCGGGGGGGCACAGATACGCAGTATTTT. The V and J genes are TRBV7-9 and TRBJ2-3; TRBD2 matches 9 bases. Germline V gene data show CDR1 as SEHNR and CDR2 as FQNEAQ (reference sequence). The V gene end was trimmed by 4 bases and the J gene end by 1 base; junction bases not matched to a gene: 3. The CDR3 has 15 amino acids.

The genes are TRBV30 and TRBJ2-7; TRBD2 matches 11 bases. The CDR3 consists of 14 residues. Germline V CDR1 and CDR2: GTSNPN, SVGIG (reference sequence). V shed 3 bases and J 2 bases; nucleotides not matched to a gene: 3. The CDR3 region has the DNA TGTGCCTGGAGGACTAGCGGGAAAACCTACGAGCAGTACTTC. It is translated as CAWRTSGKTYEQYF.

This clone was found once. This sequence joins TRBV5-5 and TRBJ2-3, with 8 positions matching TRBD1. Germline CDR1 and CDR2: SGHKS and YYEKEE (reference sequence). V was pared by 3 bases and J by 6 bases, with 12 bases of the junction left unmatched. The CDR3 runs to 16 residues. The CDR3: CASSSLGQGRSDTQYF. The CDR3 nucleotides read TGTGCCAGCAGCTCTCTCGGACAGGGCAGGTCGGATACGCAGTATTTT.

The gene calls are TRBV19 and TRBJ1-1; 7 bases match TRBD1. The germline V gene has CDR1 LNHDA and CDR2 SQIVND (reference sequence). The J segment lost 11 bases and the V segment lost 7 bases, leaving 10 bases of the junction unmatched. The CDR3 sequence is 12 residues long. The DNA of the CDR3 is TGTGCCAGTAAACCAAAACAGGGGAGGGCTTTCTTT. Translation: CASKPKQGRAFF.

The chain carries TRBV6-5 and TRBJ1-4; 9 bases match TRBD1. Germline values: CDR1 MNHEY, CDR2 SVGAGI. J was trimmed by 5 bases and V by 6 bases; bases with no gene match: 7. The CDR3 totals 15 residues. CDR3 nucleotides: TGTGCCAGCAGGCCTCCCGGGACAGGGAATGAAAAACTGTTTTTT. Its translation: CASRPPGTGNEKLFF.

This chain uses TRBV2 with TRBJ2-5; TRBD1 matches 8 bases. V dropped 3 bases and J dropped 2; count of bases not matched to a gene: 5. The CDR3 sequence is 15 residues long. Germline V CDR1 and CDR2: SNHLY, FYNNEI. This CDR3 is CASSDRGTGQETQYF. The CDR3 region has the DNA TGTGCCAGCAGTGATAGAGGGACAGGACAAGAGACCCAGTACTTC.

This clone was detected only a few times. V usage is TRBV18 and J usage is TRBJ2-7, with D unclear. CDR3 size: 13 residues. Trimming removed 6 bases at V and 7 bases at J, with 16 bases between. CDR1 and CDR2 from the germline V gene are KGHSH and LQKENI. CDR3 sequence: CASSRHPSEEQYF. Written as DNA, the CDR3 is TGTGCCAGCTCGAGACATCCCAGTGAGGAGCAGTACTTC. The entire variable domain, with the rest obtained from reference TRBV18 and TRBJ2-7, is as follows: NAGVMQNPRHLVRRRGQEARLRCSPMKGHSHVYWYRQLPEEGLKFMVYLQKENIIDESGMPKERFSAEFPKEGPSILRIQQVVRGDSAAYFCASSRHPSEEQYFGPGTRLTVT.